This is a list of T cell receptor beta chains from one sample in a study of CXCR3-negative and CXCR3-positive naive CD8 T cells. TCRdb reprocessed the 5' RACE reads; each CDR3 protein has one entry and no DNA is given. Its table records roughly 120,000 distinct CDR3 sequences. The sample was naive CXCR3+ CD8+ T cells from blood. These receptors were taken from a human donor in good health. Some clones in this sample may be carry-over from other donors' samples. Each CDR3 is given with its conserved first and last residue.

V gene,J gene,CDR3 protein
TRBV7-9,TRBJ1-2,CASSPSFGTSSSSFSYGYTF
TRBV4-1,TRBJ2-1,CASSQLAGDYNEQFF
TRBV20-1,TRBJ2-1,CSARSLVAAYSYNEQFF
TRBV20-1,TRBJ1-5,CSARSGAGNQPQHF
TRBV15,TRBJ2-3,CATSSERVLASDTQYF
TRBV27,TRBJ1-1,CASSLGGPTEAFF
TRBV20-1,TRBJ2-7,CSARVYSGTGVPYEQYF
TRBV11-1,TRBJ1-1,CASSLVGTGTTEAFF
TRBV29-1,TRBJ1-1,CSAHGRGHGLVNTEAFF
TRBV20-1,TRBJ2-1,CSAPGLAGGFSEQFF
TRBV5-1,TRBJ1-1,CASSWTLLNTEAFF
TRBV4-3,TRBJ2-6,CASSQDRVGANVLTF
TRBV7-3,TRBJ2-5,CASSPTGPKETQYF
TRBV21-1,TRBJ2-5,CASSKDNPLQETQYF
TRBV29-1,TRBJ1-2,CSVPDLRGPWEYGYTF
TRBV20-1,TRBJ1-3,CSAREVAGNTIYF
TRBV6-5,TRBJ2-7,CASSYGQSVAYEQYF
TRBV29-1,TRBJ1-4,CSARGTNEKLFF
TRBV7-2,TRBJ2-1,CASSLEPSGPPGEQFF
TRBV29-1,TRBJ2-7,CSVEVGGYEQYF
TRBV7-6,TRBJ1-3,CASRSGQGESGNTIYF
TRBV28,TRBJ2-1,CASRGARVGDNEQFF
TRBV29-1,TRBJ2-1,CSVEDRDYNEQFF
TRBV29-1,TRBJ2-3,CSAVLGTDTQYF
TRBV7-7,TRBJ2-1,CASSLGAGDNEQFF
TRBV4-1,TRBJ1-6,CASSQPGQGGNSPLHF
TRBV19,TRBJ2-1,CASSILAGANNEQFF
TRBV28,TRBJ2-7,CASSLGYYEQYF
TRBV9,TRBJ1-1,CASGGGATEAFF
TRBV4-3,TRBJ2-2,CASSQDLLAGTNTGELFF
TRBV23-1,TRBJ2-7,CASSQIGTVEYEQYF
TRBV20-1,TRBJ2-7,CSARSELIPYEQYF
TRBV20-1,TRBJ2-5,CSARERRAETQYF
TRBV29-1,TRBJ2-5,CSVDCRTKETQYF
TRBV11-2,TRBJ2-7,CASSAGTDITKQYF